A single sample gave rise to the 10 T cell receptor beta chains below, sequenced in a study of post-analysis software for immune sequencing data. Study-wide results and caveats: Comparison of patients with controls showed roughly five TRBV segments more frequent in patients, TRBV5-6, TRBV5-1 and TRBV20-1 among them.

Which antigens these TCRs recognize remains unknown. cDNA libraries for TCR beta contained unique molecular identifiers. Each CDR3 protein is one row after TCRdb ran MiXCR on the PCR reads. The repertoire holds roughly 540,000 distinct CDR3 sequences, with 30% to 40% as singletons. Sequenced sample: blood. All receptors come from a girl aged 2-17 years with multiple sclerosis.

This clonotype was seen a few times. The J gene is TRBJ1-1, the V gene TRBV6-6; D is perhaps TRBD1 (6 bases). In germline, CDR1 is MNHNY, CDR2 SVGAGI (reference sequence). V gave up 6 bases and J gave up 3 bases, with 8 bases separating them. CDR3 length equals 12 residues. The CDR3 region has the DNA TGTGCCAGCAGCGGACAGTACACTGAAGCTTTCTTT. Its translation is CASSGQYTEAFF.

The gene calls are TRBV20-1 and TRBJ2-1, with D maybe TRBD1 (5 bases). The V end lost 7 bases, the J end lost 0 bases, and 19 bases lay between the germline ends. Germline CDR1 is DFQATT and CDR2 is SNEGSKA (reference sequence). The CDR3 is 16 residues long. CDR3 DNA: TGCAGTGTCGAACAGGCCGAATCGAGCTCCTACAATGAGCAGTTCTTC. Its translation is CSVEQAESSSYNEQFF.

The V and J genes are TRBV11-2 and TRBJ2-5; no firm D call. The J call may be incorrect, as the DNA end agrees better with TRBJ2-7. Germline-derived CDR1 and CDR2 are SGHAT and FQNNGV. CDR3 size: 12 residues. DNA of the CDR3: TGTGCCAGCAGCACTTGGACCGACGAGCAGTACTTC. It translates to CASSTWTDEQYF.

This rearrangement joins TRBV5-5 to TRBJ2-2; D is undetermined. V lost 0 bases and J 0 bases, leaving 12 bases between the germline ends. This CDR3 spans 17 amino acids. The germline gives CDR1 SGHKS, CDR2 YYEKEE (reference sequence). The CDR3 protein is CASSLESRAANTGELFF. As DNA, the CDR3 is TGTGCCAGCAGCTTGGAAAGCCGGGCAGCGAACACCGGGGAGCTGTTTTTT.

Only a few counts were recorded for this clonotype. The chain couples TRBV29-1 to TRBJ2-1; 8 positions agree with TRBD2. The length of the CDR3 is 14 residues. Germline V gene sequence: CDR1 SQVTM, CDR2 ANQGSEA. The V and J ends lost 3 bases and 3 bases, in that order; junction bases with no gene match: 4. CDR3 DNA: TGCAGCGTTGATGCGGGGGGCGGCTACAATGAGCAGTTCTTC. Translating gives CSVDAGGGYNEQFF.

The CDR3 nucleotides are TGCAGTGCTAGGACTTTAAGCTACAACTTCGGTTTTCTTCTAAGTTGGACCCAGTACTTC. Amino acids: CSARTLSYNFGFLLSWTQYF. This sequence joins TRBV20-1 and TRBJ2-5; the D is unclear. This CDR3 comprises 20 residues. Germline CDR1 reads DFQATT; CDR2 reads SNEGSKA (reference sequence). V was pared by 3 bases and J by 7 bases, with 36 bases between.

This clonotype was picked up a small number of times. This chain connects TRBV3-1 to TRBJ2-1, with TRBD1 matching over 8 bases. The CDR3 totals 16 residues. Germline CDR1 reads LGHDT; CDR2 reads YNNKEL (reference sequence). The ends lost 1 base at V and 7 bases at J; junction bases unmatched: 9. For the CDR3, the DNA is TGTGCCAGCAGCCAAGTGCCGGGACAGGTTAAGAATGAGCAGTTCTTC. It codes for CASSQVPGQVKNEQFF.

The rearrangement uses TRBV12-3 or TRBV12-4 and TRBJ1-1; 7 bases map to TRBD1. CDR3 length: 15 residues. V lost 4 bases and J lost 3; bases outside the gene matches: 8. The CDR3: CASSSRQGRDTEAFF. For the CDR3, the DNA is TGTGCCAGCAGTTCCAGACAGGGAAGGGACACTGAAGCTTTCTTT.

This CDR3 is CASSFGWVGELFF. CDR3 nucleotide sequence: TGTGCCAGCAGCTTCGGTTGGGTCGGGGAGCTGTTTTTT. This chain joins TRBV12-3 or TRBV12-4 and TRBJ2-2, with no clear D. The CDR3 covers 13 residues. V lost 6 bases and J lost 7, with 12 bases in between.

This CDR3 reads CSARDTPGLASTDTQYF. Written as DNA, the CDR3 is TGCAGTGCTAGAGATACCCCCGGCCTAGCTAGCACAGATACGCAGTATTTT. V is TRBV20-1 and J is TRBJ2-3, with D tentatively TRBD2 (5 bases). Germline V CDR1 and CDR2: DFQATT, SNEGSKA (reference sequence). Trimming took off 0 bases at V and 0 bases at J, with 16 bases between the two ends. CDR3 length: 17 amino acids.